This TCR beta chain derives from a study of cytomegalovirus exposure and HLA in healthy donors. Study conclusions and caveats: Presence/absence analyses took donor sequencing depth as roughly uniform. Researchers counted roughly 150 TCR beta chains as cytomegalovirus-associated.

The donors gave bone marrow, and they were healthy. It was with 60 Vbeta and 13 Jbeta primers that the PCR ran. Assay used: immunoSEQ multiplex PCR; TCRdb lists only in-frame clones, some missing. Of 170,000 or so clones listed, 84% are singletons. Germline V lookup: CDR1 SGHNT, CDR2 YENEEA. V shed 1 base and J shed 6 bases, with 16 bases lying between them. The CDR3 has 16 amino acids. In regard to this clone: Antigen: not known.

The source of this sequence is a girl aged 10-17 years in good health and CMV-seropositive. Sequenced: PBMCs. The chain employs TRBV11-3 and TRBJ2-1, with a weak D call TRBD1 (5 bases). The CDR3: CASSLGAGKSANEQFF. The CDR3 nucleotides read TGTGCCAGCAGCTTAGGTGCAGGGAAGAGCGCCAATGAGCAGTTCTTC.